The rows below give T cell receptor beta chains drawn from one sample of a study of CD8+ T cells in alopecia areata. Clones were sequenced by immunoSEQ multiplex PCR, and TCRdb holds only the in-frame ones, with some missing. This sample has roughly 180,000 clones, with about 47% found just once. The sequencing here drew on CD8+ T cells sorted from blood, taken at week 52, from a patient treated with tofacitinib. These receptors originate from a human donor with alopecia areata. Each CDR3 is given with its conserved first and last residue. The D gene is left open where the match is weak. Where a row states a size, it is once, few, many or the class of an expanded clone; other rows omit it.

D,V,size,J,CDR3,DNA
TRBD2,TRBV7-8,NA,TRBJ2-3,CASSLALSGLPRDRTDTQYF,TGTGCCAGCAGCTTAGCTTTGTCGGGACTACCCCGTGATCGCACAGATACGCAGTATTTT
NA,TRBV9,NA,TRBJ1-1,CASSLSTGNTEAFF,TGTGCCAGCAGCCTCAGTACAGGGAACACTGAAGCTTTCTTT
NA,TRBV4-1,once,TRBJ1-1,CASSQVATAYTEAFF,TGCGCCAGCAGCCAAGTTGCCACGGCGTACACTGAAGCTTTCTTT
NA,TRBV7-2,NA,TRBJ2-7,CASSFRANGEQYF,TGTGCCAGCAGCTTCCGGGCAAACGGGGAGCAGTACTTC
NA,TRBV20-1,NA,TRBJ2-3,CSAYQNTQYF,TGCAGTGCCTACCAGAATACGCAGTATTTT
NA,TRBV30,NA,TRBJ2-3,CAWDGAGTDTQYF,TGTGCCTGGGACGGGGCGGGCACAGATACGCAGTATTTT
TRBD1,TRBV7-9,NA,TRBJ2-3,CASSLRDSLTDTQYF,TGTGCCAGCAGCTTACGGGACAGTCTCACAGATACGCAGTATTTT
NA,TRBV7-9,once,TRBJ2-7,CASSPTQSSYEQYF,TGTGCCAGCAGCCCCACACAGAGCTCCTACGAGCAGTACTTC
NA,TRBV29-1,NA,TRBJ2-2,CSVEDAGPGELFF,TGCAGCGTTGAAGATGCAGGGCCCGGGGAGCTGTTTTTT
NA,TRBV7-9,many,TRBJ1-1,CASSNRGRDGNTEAFF,TGTGCCAGCAGCAACCGGGGCCGGGACGGGAACACTGAAGCTTTCTTT
TRBD1,TRBV5-6,NA,TRBJ1-5,CASSPGTGNQPQHF,TGTGCCAGCAGCCCCGGGACAGGTAATCAGCCCCAGCATTTT
NA,TRBV14,few,TRBJ2-7,CASSHNLQGTPYEQYF,TGTGCCAGCAGCCATAACCTTCAGGGAACACCCTACGAGCAGTACTTC
NA,TRBV27,NA,TRBJ2-1,CASRENHQQFF,TGTGCCAGCAGGGAGAATCACCAGCAGTTCTTC
NA,TRBV12-5,NA,TRBJ1-2,CASGFLQGALVYGYTF,TGTGCTAGTGGTTTTCTCCAGGGTGCGCTAGTCTATGGCTACACCTTC
TRBD2,TRBV11-2,NA,TRBJ2-5,CASSFLGLAGNQETQYF,TGTGCCAGCAGCTTTCTCGGACTAGCGGGAAATCAAGAGACCCAGTACTTC
NA,TRBV27,NA,TRBJ1-6,CASRSGGQNSPLHF,TGTGCCAGCAGATCTGGGGGCCAAAATTCACCCCTCCACTTT
NA,TRBV7-8,few,TRBJ1-4,CASSPTPEDEKLFF,TGTGCCAGCAGCCCGACACCGGAGGATGAAAAACTGTTTTTT
NA,TRBV13,few,TRBJ2-3,CASTALADTQYF,TGTGCCAGCACCGCCTTGGCGGATACGCAGTATTTT
TRBD1,TRBV5-6,NA,TRBJ2-1,CASTWDRGPNEQFF,TGTGCCAGCACCTGGGACAGGGGCCCCAATGAGCAGTTCTTC
TRBD2,TRBV7-2,NA,TRBJ2-5,CASSLLRGVQETQYF,TGTGCCAGCAGCTTACTGCGGGGGGTCCAAGAGACCCAGTACTTC
NA,TRBV5-1,NA,TRBJ1-1,CASSLSLLGADTEAFF,TGCGCCAGCAGCTTGTCCCTTTTGGGGGCGGACACTGAAGCTTTCTTT
NA,TRBV13,NA,TRBJ2-5,CASSLGGGQETQYF,TGTGCCAGCAGCTTAGGTGGCGGCCAAGAGACCCAGTACTTC
TRBD1,TRBV15,few,TRBJ1-5,CATSTQGDQPQHF,TGTGCCACCAGCACTCAGGGGGATCAGCCCCAGCATTTT
NA,TRBV30,NA,TRBJ1-5,CAWNVAGRQPQHF,TGTGCCTGGAATGTAGCGGGGAGGCAGCCCCAGCATTTT
NA,TRBV7-9,NA,TRBJ2-7,CASSLGETYEQYF,TGTGCCAGCAGCTTAGGGGAAACCTACGAGCAGTACTTC
NA,TRBV2,NA,TRBJ1-6,CASTSSYNSPLHF,TGTGCCAGCACCAGCTCCTATAATTCACCCCTCCACTTT
NA,TRBV30,NA,TRBJ1-1,CAWKFAGADTEAFF,TGTGCCTGGAAATTCGCAGGAGCTGACACTGAAGCTTTCTTT
NA,TRBV27,NA,TRBJ2-2,CASSSYWDSGELFF,TGTGCCAGCAGTAGCTACTGGGACTCCGGGGAGCTGTTTTTT
NA,TRBV7-2,NA,TRBJ2-3,CASSLLVGWGTDTQYF,TGTGCCAGCAGCTTACTAGTGGGGTGGGGCACAGATACGCAGTATTTT
TRBD1,TRBV2,NA,TRBJ2-1,CASRHPGQARNEQFF,TGTGCCAGCCGCCACCCGGGACAGGCTCGTAATGAGCAGTTCTTC
NA,TRBV5-8,NA,TRBJ2-5,CASSPAETQYF,TGTGCCAGCAGCCCCGCCGAGACCCAGTACTTC
NA,TRBV6-5,NA,TRBJ2-1,CASSYSGSYNEQFF,TGTGCCAGCAGTTACTCCGGATCCTACAATGAGCAGTTCTTC
TRBD1,TRBV7-2,NA,TRBJ1-1,CASSSTGGNTEAFF,TGTGCCAGCAGCTCGACAGGGGGGAACACTGAAGCTTTCTTT
NA,TRBV4-3,NA,TRBJ1-1,CASSQDHSDFTEAFF,TGCGCCAGCAGCCAAGACCACAGCGATTTCACTGAAGCTTTCTTT
TRBD2,TRBV7-8,NA,TRBJ2-5,CASSFGLAGGYSQETQYF,TGTGCCAGCAGCTTTGGTCTAGCGGGGGGTTACTCCCAAGAGACCCAGTACTTC
TRBD1,TRBV10-3,NA,TRBJ2-7,CAIRDRGYEQYF,TGTGCCATCAGGGACAGGGGGTACGAGCAGTACTTT
NA,TRBV27,NA,TRBJ2-7,CASSPSLGTQYYEQYF,TGTGCCAGCAGTCCCTCCTTGGGTACGCAGTACTACGAGCAGTACTTC
NA,TRBV7-9,NA,TRBJ1-1,CASSLPGWNTEAFF,TGTGCCAGCAGCTTACCGGGTTGGAACACTGAAGCTTTCTTT
TRBD1,TRBV29-1,NA,TRBJ1-2,CSALLGQGGYGYTF,TGCAGCGCTCTCCTGGGGCAGGGGGGCTATGGCTACACCTTC
NA,TRBV5-6,NA,TRBJ2-6,CASSLGTGANVLTF,TGTGCCAGCAGCTTGGGGACCGGGGCCAACGTCCTGACTTTC
NA,TRBV27,NA,TRBJ2-7,CASSLRVGEQYF,TGTGCCAGCAGTTTAAGAGTCGGGGAGCAGTACTTC
NA,TRBV23-1,NA,TRBJ1-3,CASSQTTKTRMRRHTIYF,TGCGCCAGCAGTCAGACCACCAAAACTCGGATGCGCAGACACACCATATATTTT
NA,TRBV4-2,NA,TRBJ2-5,CASSQDRETQYF,TGTGCCAGCAGCCAAGATCGAGAGACCCAGTACTTC
NA,TRBV4-2,NA,TRBJ2-7,CASSRGLEQYF,TGTGCCAGCAGCCGTGGGCTGGAGCAGTACTTC
TRBD1,TRBV4-3,NA,TRBJ1-6,CASSQLGQGAYGNSPLHF,TGCGCCAGCAGCCAATTGGGACAGGGGGCCTACGGTAATTCACCCCTCCACTTT
NA,TRBV4-1,NA,TRBJ2-3,CASSQADTQYF,TGCGCCAGCAGCCAAGCCGATACGCAGTATTTT
TRBD1,TRBV2,NA,TRBJ1-2,CASDRGTLSYTF,TGTGCCAGTGACAGGGGGACTTTAAGCTACACCTTC
NA,TRBV6-5,NA,TRBJ1-2,CASSYRGGGYTF,TGTGCCAGCAGTTACAGGGGCGGCGGCTACACCTTC
NA,TRBV5-6,NA,TRBJ1-2,CASSLVTEPNYGYTF,TGTGCCAGCAGCTTGGTGACCGAACCTAACTATGGCTACACCTTC
TRBD1,TRBV7-2,NA,TRBJ2-7,CASSSGQGRWEQYF,TGTGCCAGCAGCTCGGGACAGGGGAGGTGGGAGCAGTACTTC
NA,TRBV5-6,NA,TRBJ1-2,CASSLAGANYGYTF,TGTGCCAGCAGCTTAGCGGGAGCTAACTATGGCTACACCTTC
NA,TRBV15,NA,TRBJ1-2,CATSRDQDRGIGYTF,TGTGCCACCAGCAGAGATCAAGATCGGGGAATTGGCTACACCTTC
NA,TRBV29-1,few,TRBJ2-3,CSVDGATTQYF,TGCAGCGTTGATGGGGCAACAACGCAGTATTTT
NA,TRBV27,NA,TRBJ1-1,CATRTGNTEAFF,TGTGCCACAAGGACGGGGAACACTGAAGCTTTCTTT
NA,TRBV6-6,few,TRBJ1-5,CASTVESNQPQHF,TGTGCCAGCACTGTCGAGAGCAATCAGCCCCAGCATTTT
NA,TRBV4-2,NA,TRBJ1-5,CASSPGQTNQPQHF,TGTGCCAGCAGCCCTGGACAGACGAATCAGCCCCAGCATTTT
TRBD1,TRBV29-1,NA,TRBJ1-4,CSVETGADEKLFF,TGCAGCGTTGAAACAGGGGCGGATGAAAAACTGTTTTTT